The rows below give T cell receptor beta chains drawn from one sample of a study of blood T cell repertoires in COVID-19. This table comes from immunoSEQ multiplex PCR, and its TCRdb copy is limited to in-frame clones, with some not included. The sample has 200,000 to 250,000 clones, over 75% seen once. What was sequenced was peripheral blood. Source of these receptors: a woman aged 40 to 49 with acute or convalescent COVID-19. CDR3s include the opening cysteine and the closing phenylalanine or tryptophan. The D gene is left open where the match is weak. Clone sizes are given selectively: once, few, many, or a class where the clone is expanded.

J gene: TRBJ1-5; clone size: once; D gene: TRBD1; V gene: TRBV9; CDR3 protein: CASSQLEGTGKTNQPQHF; CDR3 DNA: TGTGCCAGCAGCCAACTAGAGGGGACAGGGAAGACCAATCAGCCCCAGCATTTT
J gene: TRBJ1-6; clone size: -; D gene: TRBD1; V gene: TRBV7-9; CDR3 protein: CASRPRDSNSPLHF; CDR3 DNA: TGTGCCAGCAGACCCCGGGACAGCAATTCACCCCTCCACTTT
J gene: TRBJ2-4; clone size: few; D gene: -; V gene: TRBV6-2/TRBV6-3; CDR3 protein: CASSPRSRAKNIQYF; CDR3 DNA: TGTGCCAGCAGCCCAAGGTCCAGGGCCAAAAACATTCAGTACTTC
J gene: TRBJ1-4; clone size: -; D gene: -; V gene: TRBV7-9; CDR3 protein: CASSLGVEVNEKLFF; CDR3 DNA: TGTGCCAGCAGCTTAGGAGTCGAGGTTAATGAAAAACTGTTTTTT
J gene: TRBJ2-1; clone size: -; D gene: TRBD2; V gene: TRBV27; CDR3 protein: CASSSPTSGGKDEQFF; CDR3 DNA: TGTGCCAGCAGTTCGCCGACTAGCGGGGGGAAAGATGAGCAGTTCTTC
J gene: TRBJ1-2; clone size: -; D gene: TRBD1; V gene: TRBV9; CDR3 protein: CASSTTTGAMDGYTF; CDR3 DNA: TGTGCCAGCAGCACGACGACAGGGGCCATGGATGGCTACACCTTC
J gene: TRBJ1-2; clone size: -; D gene: -; V gene: TRBV6-5; CDR3 protein: CASMSQANYGYTF; CDR3 DNA: TGTGCCAGTATGTCCCAGGCTAACTATGGCTACACCTTC
J gene: TRBJ1-2; clone size: few; D gene: TRBD1; V gene: TRBV9; CDR3 protein: CASSGTSTGAGGYTF; CDR3 DNA: TGTGCCAGCAGCGGAACCTCGACAGGGGCGGGCGGCTACACCTTC
J gene: TRBJ2-1; clone size: -; D gene: -; V gene: TRBV6-5; CDR3 protein: CASRLAGPHNEQFF; CDR3 DNA: TGTGCCAGCAGACTGGCGGGCCCACACAATGAGCAGTTCTTC
J gene: TRBJ1-5; clone size: few; D gene: TRBD1; V gene: TRBV2; CDR3 protein: CASSRGTVNQPQHF; CDR3 DNA: TGTGCCAGCAGTCGAGGGACAGTTAATCAGCCCCAGCATTTT
J gene: TRBJ1-2; clone size: few; D gene: -; V gene: TRBV21-1; CDR3 protein: CASSNTEGFLGSRGYTF; CDR3 DNA: TGTGCCAGCAGCAACACAGAGGGCTTCCTGGGGTCGCGTGGCTACACCTTC
J gene: TRBJ2-3; clone size: -; D gene: TRBD1; V gene: TRBV24-1; CDR3 protein: CATSGPLHGTVTDTQYF; CDR3 DNA: TGTGCCACCAGTGGTCCACTCCACGGGACAGTCACAGATACGCAGTATTTT
J gene: TRBJ1-2; clone size: -; D gene: TRBD1; V gene: TRBV4-1; CDR3 protein: CASTQGGTGGDGYTF; CDR3 DNA: TGCGCCAGCACTCAAGGGGGTACAGGGGGGGATGGCTACACCTTC
J gene: TRBJ1-5; clone size: -; D gene: TRBD1; V gene: TRBV19; CDR3 protein: CAGGGQVNQPQHF; CDR3 DNA: TGTGCCGGGGGGGGACAGGTCAATCAGCCCCAGCATTTT
J gene: TRBJ1-1; clone size: -; D gene: TRBD1; V gene: TRBV6-5; CDR3 protein: CASSYEGQGLGTEAFF; CDR3 DNA: TGTGCCAGCAGTTACGAGGGACAGGGGTTGGGCACTGAAGCTTTCTTT
J gene: TRBJ1-2; clone size: -; D gene: -; V gene: TRBV5-4; CDR3 protein: CASSFPNRNYGYTF; CDR3 DNA: TGTGCCAGCAGCTTTCCTAACAGGAACTATGGCTACACCTTC
J gene: TRBJ1-2; clone size: -; D gene: -; V gene: TRBV4-1; CDR3 protein: CASSQESGTYYGYTF; CDR3 DNA: TGCGCCAGCAGCCAAGAATCCGGGACATACTATGGCTACACCTTC
J gene: TRBJ1-4; clone size: -; D gene: TRBD1; V gene: TRBV24-1; CDR3 protein: CATSDFGDSPEKLFF; CDR3 DNA: TGTGCCACCAGTGACTTTGGGGACAGTCCTGAAAAACTGTTTTTT
J gene: TRBJ1-5; clone size: -; D gene: -; V gene: TRBV3-1/TRBV3-2; CDR3 protein: CASSQDTTAGRPQHF; CDR3 DNA: TGTGCCAGCAGCCAAGATACGACGGCTGGGCGGCCCCAGCATTTT
J gene: TRBJ1-1; clone size: -; D gene: -; V gene: TRBV7-8; CDR3 protein: CASSLAGPGGTEAFF; CDR3 DNA: TGTGCCAGCAGCTTAGCAGGACCCGGCGGGACTGAAGCTTTCTTT
J gene: TRBJ1-6; clone size: -; D gene: -; V gene: TRBV27; CDR3 protein: CASSRQPYNSPLHF; CDR3 DNA: TGTGCCAGCAGTCGACAGCCTTATAATTCACCCCTCCACTTT
J gene: TRBJ1-5; clone size: once; D gene: TRBD1; V gene: TRBV6-2/TRBV6-3; CDR3 protein: CASSYSDRAINQPQHF; CDR3 DNA: TGTGCCAGCAGTTACTCGGACAGGGCCATCAATCAGCCCCAGCATTTT
J gene: TRBJ2-2; clone size: -; D gene: TRBD2; V gene: TRBV6-2/TRBV6-3; CDR3 protein: CASSYSSGGPNTGELFF; CDR3 DNA: TGTGCCAGCAGTTACTCTAGCGGGGGACCGAACACCGGGGAGCTGTTTTTT
J gene: TRBJ1-1; clone size: -; D gene: -; V gene: TRBV9; CDR3 protein: CASSSPSGRTTEAFF; CDR3 DNA: TGTGCCAGCAGCTCCCCATCGGGGAGAACCACTGAAGCTTTCTTT
J gene: TRBJ2-1; clone size: -; D gene: TRBD1; V gene: TRBV2; CDR3 protein: CASSGQGAPNEQFF; CDR3 DNA: TGTGCCAGCAGTGGGCAGGGGGCGCCCAATGAGCAGTTCTTC
J gene: TRBJ1-1; clone size: -; D gene: TRBD1; V gene: TRBV7-2; CDR3 protein: CASSFTGQGGTEAFF; CDR3 DNA: TGTGCCAGCAGCTTCACCGGACAGGGAGGCACTGAAGCTTTCTTT
J gene: TRBJ2-3; clone size: -; D gene: -; V gene: TRBV30; CDR3 protein: CAWSVPYRLLYTDTQYF; CDR3 DNA: TGTGCCTGGAGTGTACCCTATCGACTTCTATACACAGATACGCAGTATTTT
J gene: TRBJ1-4; clone size: once; D gene: TRBD1; V gene: TRBV7-9; CDR3 protein: CASSQGAFEKLFF; CDR3 DNA: TGTGCCAGCAGCCAGGGGGCATTTGAAAAACTGTTTTTT
J gene: TRBJ2-3; clone size: -; D gene: -; V gene: TRBV9; CDR3 protein: CASSTGLSFTDTQYF; CDR3 DNA: TGTGCCAGCAGCACTGGACTTTCTTTCACAGATACGCAGTATTTT
J gene: TRBJ2-2; clone size: few; D gene: TRBD2; V gene: TRBV6-6; CDR3 protein: CASSYSGTSITGELFF; CDR3 DNA: TGTGCCAGCAGTTACTCCGGGACTAGTATAACCGGGGAGCTGTTTTTT
J gene: TRBJ2-1; clone size: -; D gene: TRBD2; V gene: TRBV4-1; CDR3 protein: CASSQVPTSGGHNEQFF; CDR3 DNA: TGCGCCAGCAGCCAAGTCCCGACTAGCGGGGGTCACAATGAGCAGTTCTTC